This TCR beta chain was obtained from a study of CD8+CD57+ T cells in acquired aplastic anemia. Looking at the study overall: Isolated CD4+ and CD8+ cells, once sorted, yielded DNA averaging about 3.2 ug.

This clonotype was seen more than once but under ten times. What it binds is not known. The germline CDR1 and CDR2 sequences are DFQATT and SNEGSKA (reference sequence). This CDR3 is built from 12 residues. Trimming stripped 5 bases from V and 2 bases from J, with 10 bases between. Broader study findings: Common to patients and controls were 25 to 30 CD8+ CDR3 sequences. Patients and healthy controls showed no significant CD8+ Simpson's diversity difference.

Genomic DNA, serving as template, underwent TCR beta VDJ and CDR3 profiling. TCRdb re-called the reads through MiXCR, storing one row per CDR3 protein. The sample lists over 200,000 distinct CDR3 sequences, about 59% occurring once. This clonotype originated in a human donor in good health. Source material: sorted CD4+, CD8+, or CD8+CD57+ T cells (not recorded which) from PBMCs. The rearrangement uses TRBV20-1 and TRBJ2-7; tentative D call: TRBD1 (6 bases). The CDR3 spells CSAGQLTYEQYF. CDR3 coding DNA: TGCAGTGCTGGACAGTTGACCTACGAGCAGTACTTC.